These 24 T cell receptor beta chains originate from one sample sequenced in a study of cytotoxic CD8 clonotypes in ibrutinib-treated CLL. Using immunoSEQ multiplex PCR, the repertoire was profiled, and TCRdb retains in-frame clones only, with some absent. Among approximately 320,000 clones, about 61% were seen once, and the ten largest hold around 6.6%. The material sequenced was PBMCs, taken after 36 months of ibrutinib treatment. The receptors derive from a human donor with chronic lymphocytic leukemia.

The chain carries TRBV5-1 and TRBJ2-6; TRBD1 or TRBD2 may be the D gene (5 bases each). V was cut by 3 bases and J by 4 bases, with 20 bases left in between. Germline V gives CDR1 SGHRS, CDR2 YFSETQ. This CDR3 contains 18 residues. The CDR3 coding sequence is TGCGCCAGCAGCTCGATCCGCCCAGGGACGCCGGGGGCCAACGTCCTGACTTTC. This gives the protein CASSSIRPGTPGANVLTF.

The rearrangement links TRBV4-3 to TRBJ2-3, with 10 bases lining up with TRBD2. Germline V gene lookup returns CDR1 LGHNA and CDR2 YSLEER. The CDR3 has 17 amino acids. Trimming cost V 0 bases and J 2 bases; bases outside gene matches: 5. The CDR3 coding sequence is TGCGCCAGCAGCCAAGAAGCTAGCGGGAGCCACACAGATACGCAGTATTTT. This translates into CASSQEASGSHTDTQYF.

V usage is TRBV18 and J usage is TRBJ2-7, with D maybe TRBD1 (5 bases). The V and J ends lost 3 bases and 1 base respectively, with 13 bases between them. Per the germline V gene, CDR1 is KGHSH and CDR2 is LQKENI. This CDR3 is 15 amino acids long. As DNA, the CDR3 is TGTGCCAGCTCACCTGACAGATACCCATCCTACGAGCAGTACTTC. Its protein is CASSPDRYPSYEQYF.

This clone was counted only a few times. The gene calls are TRBV6-1 and TRBJ1-5; D is unclear. Trimming took 4 bases from V and 6 from J, leaving 10 bases between them. The CDR3 covers 13 residues. From germline, CDR1 is MNHNS and CDR2 SASEGT. Here the CDR3 DNA reads TGTGCCAGCAGTGGTTCGTGGGGTCAGCCCCAGCATTTT. Protein: CASSGSWGQPQHF.

V gene TRBV10-3 combines with J gene TRBJ2-1; TRBD2 is a possible D gene (7 bases). Between the trimmed V and J ends, which lost 4 bases and 5 bases, there was a span of 12 bases. CDR1 is ENHRY and CDR2 is SYGVKD in the germline V gene. The CDR3 loop spans 14 amino acids. The CDR3 here is CAISGGGGNNEQFF. The CDR3 nucleotides read TGTGCCATCAGTGGCGGCGGGGGCAACAATGAGCAGTTCTTC.

V usage is TRBV6-1 and J usage is TRBJ1-2; D gene ambiguous. This CDR3 has 14 amino acids. Germline V gene data show CDR1 as MNHNS and CDR2 as SASEGT. V lost 2 bases, J lost 2 bases, and 9 bases lay in between. The CDR3 nucleotides read TGTGCCAGCAGTGAATTGGTAGGGAACTATGGCTACACCTTC. Translated: CASSELVGNYGYTF.

The rearrangement uses TRBV7-9 and TRBJ2-7, with 10 bases fitting TRBD2. The CDR3 loop spans 14 amino acids. Germline CDR1 SEHNR, CDR2 FQNEAQ (reference sequence). With 5 bases clipped from V and 7 bases from J, the junction kept 8 bases outside the gene matches. CDR3 sequence: CASSHASGSLEQYF. The DNA of the CDR3 is TGTGCCAGCAGCCACGCTAGCGGGAGTCTGGAGCAGTACTTC.

The genes are TRBV9 and TRBJ2-1, with D possibly matching TRBD1 (6 bases). Germline CDR1 SGDLS, CDR2 YYNGEE. The V gene lost 4 bases and the J gene lost 10 bases, with 9 bases spanning the gap. The length of the CDR3 is 11 residues. CDR3 region: CASSTGTEQFF. The CDR3 DNA reads as TGTGCCAGCAGCACCGGGACAGAGCAGTTCTTC. Together with reference TRBV9 and TRBJ2-1, the CDR3 gives the full variable domain: DSGVTQTPKHLITATGQRVTLRCSPRSGDLSVYWYQQSLDQGLQFLIQYYNGEERAKGNILERFSAQQFPDLHSELNLSSLELGDSALYFCASSTGTEQFFGPGTRLTVL.

The V gene is TRBV4-1, the J gene TRBJ2-5; 10 bases agree with TRBD1. Trimming at V came to 4 bases and at J to 5 bases, leaving 10 bases not matched to a gene. The CDR3 extends over 16 amino acids. From germline, CDR1 is MGHRA and CDR2 YSYEKL. The CDR3 loop is CASSPAPTGGTETQYF. The CDR3, as DNA: TGCGCCAGCAGCCCCGCTCCGACAGGGGGCACTGAGACCCAGTACTTC.

This clone showed up just a few times. The chain recombines TRBV27 with TRBJ2-3; D gene uncertain. Germline V CDR1 and CDR2: MNHEY, SMNVEV (reference sequence). The V end was cut by 5 bases, the J end by 2 bases, with 17 bases between. The CDR3 sequence is 16 residues long. The CDR3 region is CASSPFLDEYTDTQYF. CDR3 nucleotide sequence: TGTGCCAGCAGTCCGTTCCTGGACGAGTACACAGATACGCAGTATTTT.

The genes are TRBV11-2 and TRBJ2-7, with D unclear. The CDR3 extends over 12 amino acids. Germline V gene data show CDR1 as SGHAT and CDR2 as FQNNGV. The V end was cut by 1 base, the J end by 2 bases, with 3 bases between. The DNA of the CDR3 is TGTGCCAGCAGCTTAGGAGCCTACGAGCAGTACTTC. Its translation: CASSLGAYEQYF.

This clone showed up just once. The chain employs TRBV6-1 and TRBJ2-7, with D perhaps TRBD2 (6 bases). Germline CDR1 MNHNS, CDR2 SASEGT. Trimming took 2 bases from V and 2 from J, leaving 22 bases between them. This CDR3 comprises 18 residues. CDR3 nucleotide sequence: TGTGCCAGCAGTGAATACTTCGGGACCGGGGGAATTCCCTACGAGCAGTACTTC. It translates to CASSEYFGTGGIPYEQYF.

This clone appeared once. This chain links TRBV15 with TRBJ2-3, with D possibly matching TRBD1 (6 bases). This CDR3 spans 14 amino acids. V dropped 3 bases and J dropped 0 bases, with 7 bases sitting between them. Germline lookup yields CDR1 LNHNV and CDR2 YYDKDF (reference sequence). CDR3 loop: CATSRQGSTDTQYF. DNA for the CDR3: TGTGCCACCAGCAGGCAGGGGAGCACAGATACGCAGTATTTT.

The chain recombines TRBV5-4 with TRBJ2-5; TRBD1 might be the D (5 bases). V was cut by 4 bases and J by 7 bases, with 17 bases left in between. Germline V gives CDR1 SGHNT, CDR2 YYREEE (reference sequence). This CDR3 has 14 residues. The CDR3 bases are TGTGCCAGCAGCCCCCGGGTCTCGCAGGGGACCCAGTACTTC. Translating it yields CASSPRVSQGTQYF. The variable domain in full, with the rest retrieved from reference TRBV5-4 and TRBJ2-5, is ETGVTQSPTHLIKTRGQQVTLRCSSQSGHNTVSWYQQALGQGPQFIFQYYREEENGRGNFPPRFSGLQFPNYSSELNVNALELDDSALYLCASSPRVSQGTQYFGPGTRLLVL.

The chain couples TRBV6-5 to TRBJ1-1, with 7 bases that match TRBD1. CDR1 is MNHEY and CDR2 is SVGAGI in the germline V gene. The CDR3 is 16 residues long. The V segment lost 4 bases and the J segment 0 bases; nucleotides outside the gene matches: 8. CDR3 bases: TGTGCCAGCAGTTGGAGGGGGCTCATGATGAACACTGAAGCTTTCTTT. It specifies CASSWRGLMMNTEAFF.

The J gene is TRBJ1-5, the V gene TRBV10-2; tentatively, D is TRBD1 (5 bases). V lost 4 bases and J lost 0, with 19 bases in between. The CDR3 sequence is 18 residues long. Germline V CDR1 and CDR2: WSHSY, SAAADI. CDR3 coding DNA: TGCGCCAGCAGTGCAAACGGACTGGGGGTGGATAGCAATCAGCCCCAGCATTTT. The encoded protein is CASSANGLGVDSNQPQHF.

The chain employs TRBV12-5 and TRBJ2-1; 12 bases match TRBD2. Germline assignment: CDR1 LGHNT and CDR2 FRNRAP. The CDR3 loop spans 18 amino acids. V trimming: 3 bases; J trimming: 5 bases; junction bases outside the gene matches: 11. The CDR3 DNA reads as TGTGCTAGTGGTTTCTACCTCCTGACTAGCGGGGGACACAATGAGCAGTTCTTC. Protein: CASGFYLLTSGGHNEQFF.

The V call is TRBV6-1, the J call TRBJ2-1; D remains unclear. The V end lost 6 bases, the J end lost 0 bases, and 9 bases lay between the germline ends. The CDR3 length is 14 residues. Germline CDR1 MNHNS, CDR2 SASEGT. The CDR3, as DNA: TGTGCCAGCAGACGACGGACCTCCTACAATGAGCAGTTCTTC. The encoded protein is CASRRRTSYNEQFF.

This sequence joins TRBV7-3 and TRBJ1-1; D not resolved. The CDR3 has 13 residues. V dropped 3 bases and J dropped 1 base, with 6 bases sitting between them. Germline V gene sequence: CDR1 SGHTA, CDR2 FQGTGA. CDR3 protein: CASSLVANTEAFF. CDR3 coding DNA: TGTGCCAGCAGCTTGGTAGCGAACACTGAAGCTTTCTTT.

This chain connects TRBV4-3 to TRBJ2-5; a possible D gene is TRBD1 (6 bases). V gave up 0 bases and J gave up 4 bases, with 12 bases separating them. CDR3 length: 15 amino acids. Per the germline V gene, CDR1 is LGHNA and CDR2 is YSLEER. The CDR3 loop reads CASSQDSAGAETQYF. CDR3 bases: TGCGCCAGCAGCCAAGATTCGGCAGGGGCAGAGACCCAGTACTTC.

In this sample, this clone turned up a few times. The chain recombines TRBV7-9 with TRBJ1-1; D might be TRBD1 (5 bases). Germline V gene sequence: CDR1 SEHNR, CDR2 FQNEAQ (reference sequence). This CDR3 region has 13 residues. The V gene lost 9 bases and the J gene lost 2 bases, with 13 bases spanning the gap. As DNA, the CDR3 is TGTGCCAGTAGTCGCCAGGGCAACACTGAAGCTTTCTTT. Translation: CASSRQGNTEAFF.

Only a few counts were recorded for this clone. The V gene is TRBV7-9, the J gene TRBJ2-1, with 9 bases aligning to TRBD1. Trimming took 6 bases from V and 4 from J; bases not matched to a gene: 7. Germline-derived CDR1 and CDR2 are SEHNR and FQNEAQ (reference sequence). There are 15 residues in the CDR3. CDR3 DNA sequence: TGTGCCAGCAGGCGGGACAGGGTTGGGTACAATGAGCAGTTCTTC. Amino acid sequence: CASRRDRVGYNEQFF.

This rearrangement joins TRBV10-3 to TRBJ2-3, with 8 nucleotides matching TRBD2. With V trimmed by 5 bases and J by 5 bases, 3 bases remained unmatched. The CDR3 has 13 amino acids. The germline CDR1 and CDR2 sequences are ENHRY and SYGVKD. The CDR3, as DNA: TGTGCCATCAGTACTAGCGGAAAAGATACGCAGTATTTT. Its protein product is CAISTSGKDTQYF.

The chain couples TRBV5-6 to TRBJ1-4; 9 positions agree with TRBD1. The V gene's germline CDR1 is SGHDT and CDR2 YYEEEE. The CDR3 totals 14 residues. V dropped 4 bases and J dropped 6; count of bases not matched to a gene: 4. The CDR3 region has the DNA TGTGCCAGCAGCCGGGACAGGGTGGATGAAAAACTGTTTTTT. Translated: CASSRDRVDEKLFF.